Listed here are 2 T cell receptor beta chains from one sample, sequenced in a study of CD8 T cells in ankylosing spondylitis (TCRdb year 2017). The receptor library was made with 5' RACE. These reads were obtained on an Illumina HiSeq 2500. The public reads were reanalyzed by TCRdb: fastp trimming at Q25, MiXCR alignment, in-frame beta chains only. Entries are consolidated by CDR3 protein sequence, retaining the most common genes and DNA. Across this sample there are 150,000 to 200,000 distinct CDR3 sequences, with more than 9% seen only once. About 28% of the sample belongs to the ten largest clones. The sequenced material came from blood, either unsorted or a sorted T cell fraction (not recorded which). All receptors come from a male donor with ankylosing spondylitis or in good health (not recorded which).

At least ten counts were recorded for this clonotype. The chain links TRBV29-1 to TRBJ2-1, with 10 bases identical to TRBD2. The ends lost 5 bases at V and 7 bases at J; junction bases unmatched: 5. The CDR3 extends over 13 amino acids. CDR1 is SQVTM, CDR2 ANQGSEA, per germline. CDR3 in amino acids: CSVNLAGVNEQFF. As DNA, the CDR3 is TGCAGCGTTAATCTAGCGGGAGTGAATGAGCAGTTCTTC.

This clonotype was counted many times. The rearrangement uses TRBV5-1 and TRBJ2-2; 11 bases are shared with TRBD2. Germline CDR1 is SGHRS and CDR2 is YFSETQ. V shed 3 bases, J shed 0 bases, and the junction held 7 bases outside the gene matches. The CDR3 runs 18 residues. In nucleotides, the CDR3 is TGCGCCAGCAGCTCAAGGACTAGCGGGTTCGCGAACACCGGGGAGCTGTTTTTT. Amino acid sequence: CASSSRTSGFANTGELFF.